The 17 T cell receptor beta chains below were found in one sample sequenced in a study of CD8+CD57+ T cells in acquired aplastic anemia (dated by TCRdb to 2017 to 2018). Reads for this sample came from an Illumina HiSeq 2000. TCR beta VDJ combination and CDR3 sequence profiling used genomic DNA as the template. Starting from the raw public reads, TCRdb applied fastp trimming at Q25, assembled clones with MiXCR and retained in-frame beta chains. When rows share a CDR3 protein, they turn into one entry using the most common DNA and genes. Here the sample has under 250,000 distinct CDR3 sequences; roughly 35% occur a single time. The ten biggest clones cover around 1.1% of the sample. Sequenced material: sorted CD4+, CD8+, or CD8+CD57+ T cells (not recorded which) from PBMCs. These receptors came from a human donor in good health, serving as a control.

This clonotype has more than one count but fewer than ten. This chain joins TRBV5-4 and TRBJ2-1; TRBD2 aligns across 7 bases. This CDR3 spans 18 amino acids. With V trimmed by 3 bases and J by 0 bases, 12 bases remained unmatched. Germline lookup yields CDR1 SGHNT and CDR2 YYREEE (reference sequence). The CDR3 bases are TGTGCCAGCAGCTGGGCTACCGGGAGGTCCTACTCCTACAATGAGCAGTTCTTC. Its translation is CASSWATGRSYSYNEQFF. The full variable domain, its missing parts supplied by reference TRBV5-4 and TRBJ2-1, is ETGVTQSPTHLIKTRGQQVTLRCSSQSGHNTVSWYQQALGQGPQFIFQYYREEENGRGNFPPRFSGLQFPNYSSELNVNALELDDSALYLCASSWATGRSYSYNEQFFGPGTRLTVL.

The J gene is TRBJ2-7, the V gene TRBV29-1, with D tentatively TRBD1 or TRBD2 (5 bases each). CDR1 and CDR2 from the germline V gene are SQVTM and ANQGSEA. This CDR3 has 12 amino acids. V gave up 4 bases and J gave up 6 bases, with 13 bases separating them. The CDR3 bases are TGCAGCGTTGTCAGAGGGGTCGGCGAGCAGTACTTC. It encodes CSVVRGVGEQYF.

This clonotype has at least ten counts. V and J are TRBV7-9 and TRBJ1-3; no clear D. The V gene's germline CDR1 is SEHNR and CDR2 FQNEAQ (reference sequence). V shed 1 base and J shed 0 bases, with 4 bases lying between them. This CDR3 contains 14 residues. This CDR3 is CASSLGISGNTIYF. CDR3 in DNA: TGTGCCAGCAGCTTAGGGATCTCTGGAAACACCATATATTTT.

This clonotype was detected many times. The rearrangement links TRBV19 to TRBJ1-4; tentative D call: TRBD1 (5 bases). Trimming stripped 7 bases from V and 4 bases from J, with 16 bases between. This CDR3 contains 15 residues. The V gene's germline CDR1 is LNHDA and CDR2 SQIVND (reference sequence). The CDR3 bases are TGTGCCAGTACTGGGACCGAGAAAGTTAATGAAAAACTGTTTTTT. Translating gives CASTGTEKVNEKLFF.

At least ten counts were recorded for this clonotype. The chain uses TRBV2 and TRBJ2-5; TRBD2 matches 9 bases. V trimming: 5 bases; J trimming: 2 bases; junction bases outside the gene matches: 6. CDR1 is SNHLY, CDR2 FYNNEI, per germline. CDR3 length equals 15 residues. Written as DNA, the CDR3 is TGTGCCAGCAGTTTACTAGCGGGCCCTCAAGAGACCCAGTACTTC. Translating it yields CASSLLAGPQETQYF.

There are a few counts of this clonotype. The gene calls are TRBV5-1 and TRBJ2-7; 12 positions agree with TRBD2. V was pared by 4 bases and J by 8 bases, with 13 bases of the junction left unmatched. The CDR3 runs 16 residues. Germline V lookup: CDR1 SGHRS, CDR2 YFSETQ. The DNA of the CDR3 is TGCGCCAGCAGCCCGCAAAGGACTAGCGGGGAAGTGCAGCAGTACTTC. This sequence encodes CASSPQRTSGEVQQYF.

This clonotype was found many times. The chain recombines TRBV5-1 with TRBJ2-7; 9 bases align to TRBD1. CDR1 and CDR2 (germline): SGHRS, YFSETQ. CDR3 length: 16 amino acids. Trimming cost V 4 bases and J 3 bases; bases outside gene matches: 11. The CDR3 here is CASSPGPGQGNYEQYF. In nucleotides, the CDR3 is TGCGCCAGCAGCCCGGGACCGGGACAGGGTAACTACGAGCAGTACTTC.

V gene TRBV24-1 combines with J gene TRBJ2-3; maybe TRBD1 (5 bases). This CDR3 contains 12 residues. Germline V gives CDR1 KGHDR, CDR2 SFDVKD. V lost 5 bases and J 8 bases, leaving 10 bases between the germline ends. The CDR3 coding sequence is TGTGCCACCAGTGGCACAGGTGGTACGCAGTATTTT. Translation: CATSGTGGTQYF.

This clonotype was detected a few times. V is TRBV27 and J is TRBJ2-2, with D perhaps given as TRBD1 or TRBD2 (5 bases each). Germline V gene data show CDR1 as MNHEY and CDR2 as SMNVEV (reference sequence). Trimming shortened V by 4 bases and J by 7 bases, and 10 bases separated the two germline ends. The CDR3 has 13 amino acids. In DNA form, the CDR3 reads TGTGCCAGCAGTTGGGACGGAGACGGGGAGCTGTTTTTT. Translated: CASSWDGDGELFF.

The chain links TRBV20-1 to TRBJ1-2; 8 positions agree with TRBD1. Trimming took 6 bases from V and 4 from J; bases not matched to a gene: 10. The CDR3 length is 14 residues. The germline V gene has CDR1 DFQATT and CDR2 SNEGSKA (reference sequence). DNA of the CDR3: TGCAGTGCAAAGGACAGGGTAAAAGGCTATGGCTACACCTTC. Its protein product is CSAKDRVKGYGYTF.

The rearrangement uses TRBV7-3 and TRBJ2-3; D uncertain. This CDR3 has 12 amino acids. Trimming stripped 2 bases from V and 4 bases from J, with 4 bases between. The germline gives CDR1 SGHTA, CDR2 FQGTGA. DNA of the CDR3: TGTGCCAGCAGCTTAGCGCCAGATACGCAGTATTTT. Encoded protein: CASSLAPDTQYF.

The gene calls are TRBV24-1 and TRBJ1-5; D gene ambiguous. Germline lookup yields CDR1 KGHDR and CDR2 SFDVKD. Trimming took 8 bases from V and 3 from J, leaving 19 bases between them. This CDR3 comprises 16 residues. DNA for the CDR3: TGTGCCACCACCCGAAAGGGAAATTTGTACAATCAGCCCCAGCATTTT. This encodes CATTRKGNLYNQPQHF.

The rearrangement joins TRBV2 to TRBJ1-3; tentatively, D is TRBD1 (6 bases). Germline V gene sequence: CDR1 SNHLY, CDR2 FYNNEI. CDR3 length: 16 amino acids. Trimming stripped 8 bases from V and 0 bases from J, with 17 bases between. CDR3 sequence reads: CASETGSQRSGNTIYF. The CDR3 coding sequence is TGTGCCAGCGAAACAGGGAGTCAACGCTCTGGAAACACCATATATTTT.

As to this clonotype: One base away lies a much larger clone, so this may be a sequencing read error. The V and J genes are TRBV20-1 and TRBJ1-5; 9 positions agree with TRBD1. This CDR3 has 15 residues. V shed 5 bases and J 5 bases; nucleotides not matched to a gene: 10. CDR1 DFQATT and CDR2 SNEGSKA come from the germline V gene (reference sequence). DNA of the CDR3: TGCAGTGCTGGCAGGACAGGGGCCTTCTATCAGCCCCAGCATTTT. It translates to CSAGRTGAFYQPQHF.

The V and J genes are TRBV5-1 and TRBJ2-3, with D perhaps TRBD2 (7 bases). Deletions cut 6 bases from V and 2 bases from J, with 19 bases between. The CDR3 extends over 16 amino acids. The germline V gene has CDR1 SGHRS and CDR2 YFSETQ. Here the CDR3 DNA reads TGCGCCAGCACCGAGGTGGGAGGGGGTTACACAGATACGCAGTATTTT. Its translation is CASTEVGGGYTDTQYF. The full variable domain, its missing parts supplied by reference TRBV5-1 and TRBJ2-3, is KAGVTQTPRYLIKTRGQQVTLSCSPISGHRSVSWYQQTPGQGLQFLFEYFSETQRNKGNFPGRFSGRQFSNSRSEMNVSTLELGDSALYLCASTEVGGGYTDTQYFGPGTRLTVL.

J is TRBJ1-6 and V is TRBV10-3; D is uncertain. V was pared by 0 bases and J by 15 bases, with 9 bases between. Germline V gene sequence: CDR1 ENHRY, CDR2 SYGVKD. This CDR3 spans 12 amino acids. The CDR3 region is CAISESWALLHF. CDR3 DNA: TGTGCCATCAGTGAGTCCTGGGCACTCCTCCACTTT.

This clonotype was counted a few times. V and J are TRBV2 and TRBJ1-2, with D perhaps TRBD1 (5 bases). V gave up 5 bases and J gave up 3 bases, with 10 bases separating them. This CDR3 has 13 residues. Per the germline V gene, CDR1 is SNHLY and CDR2 is FYNNEI. The CDR3 nucleotides are TGTGCCAGCAGTCACGGGACGGACTATGGCTACACCTTC. Translation: CASSHGTDYGYTF.